The present T cell receptor (beta chain) was sequenced within a study of CD8 T cells in ankylosing spondylitis. One entry per CDR3 protein results from TCRdb running MiXCR on the 5' RACE reads. The table shows approximately 250,000 distinct CDR3 sequences, with 24% occurring only once. This clonotype came up a few times. CDR1 and CDR2 (germline): ENHRY, SYGVKD. This CDR3 has 15 residues. Trimming took 6 bases from V and 1 from J; bases not matched to a gene: 4. The sample comprised blood, either unsorted or a sorted T cell fraction (not recorded which). This receptor was taken from a male donor with ankylosing spondylitis or in good health (not recorded which). This rearrangement joins TRBV10-3 to TRBJ2-3; 10 bases align to TRBD1. The CDR3 nucleotides are TGTGCCATCAGAAGACAGGGGGCGGGCACAGATACGCAGTATTTT. The encoded protein is CAIRRQGAGTDTQYF.